This record covers a single TCR beta chain. Its antigen remains unidentified. Libraries were prepared by immunoSEQ multiplex PCR; TCRdb keeps only in-frame clonotypes and omits some of them. The sample lists approximately 93,000 clones; 92% were seen once. Looked up from germline, CDR1 is GTSNPN and CDR2 is SVGIG (reference sequence). V trimming: 5 bases; J trimming: 4 bases; junction bases outside the gene matches: 4. The CDR3 covers 12 residues. The data originate from a study of graft-versus-host responses after intestinal transplantation. Study information: Tacrolimus plus steroids were given to all recipients for roughly three years, preceded by anti-thymocyte globulin induction.

This sequence originates from a human donor who was the organ donor for an intestinal transplant. The sequenced sample was unstimulated CD8+ T cells sorted from spleen or lymph node cells, obtained before transplant. The chain carries TRBV30 and TRBJ2-5; 7 positions agree with TRBD2. The DNA for the CDR3 is TGTGCCTGGTCGGGGGAGGGAGAGACCCAGTACTTC. Translation gives CAWSGEGETQYF.